This TCR beta chain comes out of a study of lymphopenia after photon versus proton radiotherapy. The study, taken as a whole, reports: After the lymphocyte nadir, photon-treated repertoires showed oligoclonal expansion, especially of CD8+ Temra cells.

J gave up 6 bases and V 3 bases, and 15 bases lay outside the gene matches. The CDR3 contains 16 residues. Germline CDR1 reads SQVTM; CDR2 reads ANQGSEA. Assay used: immunoSEQ multiplex PCR; TCRdb lists only in-frame clones, some missing. The sample has 20,000 to 30,000 clones; 65% to 85% are singletons. A note on this clone: The antigen is not known.

The chain links TRBV29-1 to TRBJ2-7; TRBD1 agrees at 9 bases. This receptor was taken from a woman in her 70s with pancreatic cancer. Sequenced material: peripheral blood, taken from a patient treated with proton-based radiotherapy. This chain's CDR3 is CSVDGTGDRGSAEQYF. Written as DNA, the CDR3 is TGCAGCGTTGACGGTACGGGAGACAGGGGGTCGGCCGAGCAGTACTTC.